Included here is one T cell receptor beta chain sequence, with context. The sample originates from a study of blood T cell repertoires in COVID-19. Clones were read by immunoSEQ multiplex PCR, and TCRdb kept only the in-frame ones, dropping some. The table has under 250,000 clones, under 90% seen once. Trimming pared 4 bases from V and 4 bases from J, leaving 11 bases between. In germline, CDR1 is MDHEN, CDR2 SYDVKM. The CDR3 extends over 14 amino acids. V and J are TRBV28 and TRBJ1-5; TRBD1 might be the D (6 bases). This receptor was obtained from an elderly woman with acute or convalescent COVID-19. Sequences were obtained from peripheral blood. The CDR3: CASSSGGANQPQHF. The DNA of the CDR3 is TGTGCCAGCAGTTCGGGGGGCGCGAATCAGCCCCAGCATTTT.